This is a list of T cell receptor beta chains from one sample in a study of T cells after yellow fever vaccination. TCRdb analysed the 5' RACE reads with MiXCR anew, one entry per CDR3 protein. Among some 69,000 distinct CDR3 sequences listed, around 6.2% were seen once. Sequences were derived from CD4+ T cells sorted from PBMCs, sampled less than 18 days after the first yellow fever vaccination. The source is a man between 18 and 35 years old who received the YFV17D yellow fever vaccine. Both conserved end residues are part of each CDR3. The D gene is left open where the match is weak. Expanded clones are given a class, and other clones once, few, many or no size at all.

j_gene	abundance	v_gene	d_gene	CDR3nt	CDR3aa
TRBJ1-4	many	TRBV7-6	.	TGTGCCAGCAGTACCGGCACAGGGCCGAGGAGGGAAAAACTGTTTTTT	CASSTGTGPRREKLFF
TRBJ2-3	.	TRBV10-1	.	TGCGCCAGCAGTTTCTCGACTCGCACAGATACGCAGTATTTT	CASSFSTRTDTQYF
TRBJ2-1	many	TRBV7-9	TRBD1	TGTGCCAGCAGCTACAGGGGGAGCTCCTACAATGAGCAGTTCTTC	CASSYRGSSYNEQFF
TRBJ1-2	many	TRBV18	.	TGTGCCAGCTCACCAGATAACTATGGCTACACCTTC	CASSPDNYGYTF
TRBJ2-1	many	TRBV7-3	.	TGTGCCAGCAGCTCCGGGGCCTCCTACAATGAGCAGTTCTTC	CASSSGASYNEQFF
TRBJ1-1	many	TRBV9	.	TGTGCCAGCAGCGCCCTTAGCGCTGACACTGAAGCTTTCTTT	CASSALSADTEAFF
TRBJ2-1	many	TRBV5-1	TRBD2	TGCGCCAGCAGCTTGGGGGCGGGGGGACCTTTGCCGTACAATGAGCAGTTCTTC	CASSLGAGGPLPYNEQFF
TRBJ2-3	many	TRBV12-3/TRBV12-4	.	TGTGCCAGCAGTTTAGGGTTGGGGCGGGGAGTCAACACAGATACGCAGTATTTT	CASSLGLGRGVNTDTQYF
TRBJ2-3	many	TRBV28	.	TGTGCCAGCAGTGATCTAGCAGATACGCAGTATTTT	CASSDLADTQYF
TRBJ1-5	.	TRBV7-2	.	TGTGCCAGCAGCTCTACCGGGCCGTATCAGCCCCAGCATTTT	CASSSTGPYQPQHF
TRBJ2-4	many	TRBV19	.	TGTGCCAGTAGTATAGATTCCTCGGCCCCTCCGGGAGCCAAAAACATTCAGTACTTC	CASSIDSSAPPGAKNIQYF
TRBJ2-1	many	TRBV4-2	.	TGTGCCAGCAGCCAAGACGGGTTGAAGCAGTTCTTC	CASSQDGLKQFF
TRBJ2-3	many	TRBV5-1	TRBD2	TGCGCCAGCAGCTTGGCCCGACTAGCGGGGGGGCAATTAGATACGCAGTATTTT	CASSLARLAGGQLDTQYF
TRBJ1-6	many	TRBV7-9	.	TGTGCCAGCAGCGGACAGAATTCACCCCTCCACTTT	CASSGQNSPLHF
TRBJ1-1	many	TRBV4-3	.	TGCGCCAGCAGCCAAGATACAGGGCTTTCGGTCGCTTTCTTT	CASSQDTGLSVAFF
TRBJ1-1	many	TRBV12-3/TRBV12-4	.	TGTGCCAGCAGTTTTGATCCGGGGGTAAGAGCTTTCTTT	CASSFDPGVRAFF
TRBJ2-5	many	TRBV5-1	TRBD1	TGCGCCAGCAAACCGGGACAGGGGGGCGAGACCCAGTACTTC	CASKPGQGGETQYF
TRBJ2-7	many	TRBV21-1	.	TGTGCCAGCAGCAAATTTACAGGGTTTGACCAGCAGTACTTC	CASSKFTGFDQQYF
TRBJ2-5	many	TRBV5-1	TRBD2	TGCGCCAGCGGCCGACTAGCGGGGATACAAGAGACCCAGTACTTC	CASGRLAGIQETQYF
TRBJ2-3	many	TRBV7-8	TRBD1	TGTGCCAGCAGCAGGGGGACAGGCACAGATACGCAGTATTTT	CASSRGTGTDTQYF
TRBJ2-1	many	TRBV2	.	TGTGCCGGCAAACAGGGTGGGCTCAATGAGCAGTTCTTC	CAGKQGGLNEQFF
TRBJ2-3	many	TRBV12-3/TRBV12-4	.	TGTGCCAGCACTCCTCCGGGGGCGGACACAGATACGCAGTATTTT	CASTPPGADTDTQYF
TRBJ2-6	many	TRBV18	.	TGTGCCAGCTCACCCGGGGGGGCCAACGTCCTGACTTTC	CASSPGGANVLTF
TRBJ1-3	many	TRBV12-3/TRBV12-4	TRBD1	TGTGCCAGCAGGACAGGGACGGGAAACACCATATATTTT	CASRTGTGNTIYF
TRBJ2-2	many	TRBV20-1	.	TGCAGTGCTACCCCGCCGGGGCACACCGGGGAGCTGTTTTTT	CSATPPGHTGELFF
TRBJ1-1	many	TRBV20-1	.	TGCAGTGCTCGCCTTACAGGGACCCCTACGGAAGCTTTCTTT	CSARLTGTPTEAFF
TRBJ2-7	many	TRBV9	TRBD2	TGTGCCAGCAGCGTGAGCCACGGAAGCGGGGGGGCCAACGAGCAGTACTTC	CASSVSHGSGGANEQYF
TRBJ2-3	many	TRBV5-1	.	TGCGCCAGCAGCGAAAGCCCGGGGACTAGCACAGATACGCAGTATTTT	CASSESPGTSTDTQYF
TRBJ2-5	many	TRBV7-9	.	TGTGCCAGCAGCCCGCAACCCCAAGAGACCCAGTACTTC	CASSPQPQETQYF
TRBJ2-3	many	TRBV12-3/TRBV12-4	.	TGTGCCAGCAGTTTGGCGAATGCGCAGTATTTT	CASSLANAQYF
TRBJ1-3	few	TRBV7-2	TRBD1	TGTGCCAGCAGCCCACAGGGGCCCGACTCTGGAAACACCATATATTTT	CASSPQGPDSGNTIYF
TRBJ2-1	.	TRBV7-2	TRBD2	TGTGCCAGCAGCTTATTTTCCGGGACTAGTGATGAGCAGTTCTTC	CASSLFSGTSDEQFF
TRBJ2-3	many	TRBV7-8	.	TGTGCCAGCAGCTTAGTAGGGGGGTATACGCAGTATTTT	CASSLVGGYTQYF
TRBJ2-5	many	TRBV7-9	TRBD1	TGTGCCAGCAGGAGACAGGGGGGAGAGACCCAGTACTTC	CASRRQGGETQYF
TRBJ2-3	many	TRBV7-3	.	TGTGCCAGCAGCCCGGCCGAAGGTACGCAGTATTTT	CASSPAEGTQYF
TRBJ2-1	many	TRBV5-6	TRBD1	TGTGCCAGCAGCTGGGGACAGTACAATGAGCAGTTCTTC	CASSWGQYNEQFF
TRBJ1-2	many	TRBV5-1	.	TGCGCCACCCTCCTCGGGCTCCTTAACTATGGCTACACCTTC	CATLLGLLNYGYTF
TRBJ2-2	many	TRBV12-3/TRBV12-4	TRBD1	TGTGCCAGCAGTTGGGGACAGGCGGGCACCGGGGAGCTGTTTTTT	CASSWGQAGTGELFF
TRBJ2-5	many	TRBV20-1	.	TGCAGTCCCAAAGGGGGGGGAGAGACCCAGTACTTC	CSPKGGGETQYF
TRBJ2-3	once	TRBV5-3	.	TGTGCCAGCGGCCCCTGGGTCATGTGTAGGACAGATACGCAGTATTTT	CASGPWVMCRTDTQYF